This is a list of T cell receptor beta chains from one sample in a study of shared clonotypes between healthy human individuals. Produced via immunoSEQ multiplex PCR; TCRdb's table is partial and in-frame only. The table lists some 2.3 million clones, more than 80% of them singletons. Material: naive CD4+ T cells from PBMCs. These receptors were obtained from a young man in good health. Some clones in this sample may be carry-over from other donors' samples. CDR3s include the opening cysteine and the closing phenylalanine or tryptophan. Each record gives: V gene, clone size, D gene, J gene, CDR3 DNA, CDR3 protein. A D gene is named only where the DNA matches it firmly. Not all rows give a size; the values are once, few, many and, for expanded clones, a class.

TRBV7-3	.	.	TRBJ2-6	TGTGCCAGCAGCTCGAGGGGTAGCGGGGCCAACGTCCTGACTTTC	CASSSRGSGANVLTF
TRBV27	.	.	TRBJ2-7	TGTGCCAGCAGTTTATCTACAGGGTCCTACGAGCAGTACTTC	CASSLSTGSYEQYF
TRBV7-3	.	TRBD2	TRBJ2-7	TGTGCCAGCAGCTTAAAGTTACGGGCGGGCGGGAGAGTTTACTTC	CASSLKLRAGGRVYF
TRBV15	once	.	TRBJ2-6	TGTGCCACCCGTAGTGGTTCTGGGGCCAACGTCCTGACTTTC	CATRSGSGANVLTF
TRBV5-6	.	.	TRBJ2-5	TGTGCCAGCAGCTTCACAGGCCAAGAGACCCAGTACTTC	CASSFTGQETQYF
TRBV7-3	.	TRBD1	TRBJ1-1	TGTGCCAGCAGCTTGCTGGGACAGGGTGTCGCTGAAGCTTTCTTT	CASSLLGQGVAEAFF
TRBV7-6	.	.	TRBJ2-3	TGTGCCAGCAGCTTAGAGGACTACTCAGATACGCAGTATTTT	CASSLEDYSDTQYF
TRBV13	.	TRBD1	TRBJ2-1	TGTGCCAGCAGCCCAGGACAGGGTTGGGGCAATGAGCAGTTCTTC	CASSPGQGWGNEQFF
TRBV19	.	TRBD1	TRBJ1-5	TGTGCCAGTAATCGGGACAGGGGCAATCAGCCCCAGCATTTT	CASNRDRGNQPQHF
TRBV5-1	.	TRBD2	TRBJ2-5	TGCGCCAGCATTGGGCTAGCGGGAGGGGCACAAGAGACCCAGTACTTC	CASIGLAGGAQETQYF
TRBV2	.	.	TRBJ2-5	TGTGCCAGCAGTGAGACGGGATTGAACTTC	CASSETGLNF
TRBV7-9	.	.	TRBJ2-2	TGTGCCAGCAGCTTAGAACAAACTGGGGAGCTGTTTTTT	CASSLEQTGELFF
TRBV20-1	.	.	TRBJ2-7	TGCAGTGCTAGTGGCGACTACGAGCAGTACTTC	CSASGDYEQYF
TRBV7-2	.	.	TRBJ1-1	TGTGCCAGCAGCTTACAAGTGAACACTGAAGCTTTCTTT	CASSLQVNTEAFF
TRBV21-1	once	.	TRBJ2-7	TGTGCCAGCATCAACGGGGACAGGGCCTTCGTCTACGAGCAGTACTTC	CASINGDRAFVYEQYF
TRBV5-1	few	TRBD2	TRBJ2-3	TGCGCCAGCAGCTTACTAGCGGGAGGGCCAGATACGCAGTATTTT	CASSLLAGGPDTQYF
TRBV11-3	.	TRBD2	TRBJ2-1	TGTGCCAGCAGCCTAGGGACTAGCGGGAGTAGGGGCGCCTACAATGAGCAGTTCTTC	CASSLGTSGSRGAYNEQFF
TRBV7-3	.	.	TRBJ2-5	TGTGCCAGCAGCTTGGGTGGCCCAGCGACCCAGTACTTC	CASSLGGPATQYF
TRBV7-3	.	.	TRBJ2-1	TGTGCCAGCAGCTTAACGAGCCGCCGGGAGCCCTACAATGAGCAGTTCTTC	CASSLTSRREPYNEQFF
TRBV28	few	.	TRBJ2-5	TGTGCCAGCAGTTACTCACTGTCCATTCAGACCCAGTACTTC	CASSYSLSIQTQYF
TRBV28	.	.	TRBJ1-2	TGTGCCAGCAGTGTCAGGGTGAACAATGGCTACACCTTC	CASSVRVNNGYTF
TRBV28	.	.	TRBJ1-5	TGTGCCAGCAGCTCCGCCGCGTATAGCAATCAGCCCCAGCATTTT	CASSSAAYSNQPQHF
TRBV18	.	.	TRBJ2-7	TGTGCCAGCTCACCGGCCAGGGATTTGGAGCAGTACTTC	CASSPARDLEQYF
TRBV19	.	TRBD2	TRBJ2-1	TGTGCCAGTAATAGCGGGAGGGCCGGTAATGAGCAGTTCTTC	CASNSGRAGNEQFF
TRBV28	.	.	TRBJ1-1	TGTGCCAGCAGTTTCACCGGGATCCCGAACACTGAAGCTTTCTTT	CASSFTGIPNTEAFF
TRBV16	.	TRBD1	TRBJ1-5	TGTGCCAGCAGCCAATCTGGGACAGGTGATCAGCCCCAGCATTTT	CASSQSGTGDQPQHF
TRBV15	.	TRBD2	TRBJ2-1	TGTGCCACCAGCAGAGAGAAGGTAGCGGGAGCCATCTCCTACAATGAGCAGTTCTTC	CATSREKVAGAISYNEQFF
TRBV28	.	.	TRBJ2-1	TGTGCCAGCAGTTACGGCTCCTACAATGAGCAGTTCTTC	CASSYGSYNEQFF
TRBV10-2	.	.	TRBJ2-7	TGCGCCAGCAGTCTCGGACGGCTAAGGGTCCCCTACGAGCAGTACTTC	CASSLGRLRVPYEQYF
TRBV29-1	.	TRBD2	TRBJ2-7	TGCAGCGTGGGGACTAGCGTGTCAACCTACGAGCAGTACTTC	CSVGTSVSTYEQYF
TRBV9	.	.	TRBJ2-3	TGTGCCAGCAGCGTAGGACTTTTGGGGACAGATACGCAGTATTTT	CASSVGLLGTDTQYF